These 30 T cell receptor beta chains were all obtained from the same sample, sequenced in a study of T cell repertoires in cytomegalovirus infection. TCRdb re-called the reads through MiXCR, storing one row per CDR3 protein. The sample records about 310,000 distinct CDR3 sequences, roughly 25% being singletons. The antigens for these receptors are not known. The sample in question was cultured PBMCs, obtained from culture after CMV antigen stimulation. The source of these receptors is a human donor in good health (CMV status not recorded). Some clones in this sample may be carry-over from other donors' samples.

The table lists this clonotype with a few counts. The J gene is TRBJ2-7, the V gene TRBV6-5; D is perhaps TRBD1 (6 bases). From germline, CDR1 is MNHEY and CDR2 SVGAGI. Trimming cost V 3 bases and J 3 bases, with 18 bases left between them. The CDR3 extends over 16 amino acids. CDR3 coding DNA: TGTGCCAGCAGTTATTCACACCTGGGGGCGGGCTACGAGCAGTACGTC. Residues: CASSYSHLGAGYEQYV.

V is TRBV11-2 and J is TRBJ1-1, with D maybe TRBD1 (6 bases). The CDR3 is made up of 16 amino acids. Trimming removed 1 base from V and 1 base from J, with 13 bases in between. CDR1 and CDR2 from the germline V gene are SGHAT and FQNNGV. CDR3 amino acids: CASSLAVQGANTEAFF. The CDR3 bases are TGTGCCAGCAGCTTAGCGGTACAGGGCGCGAACACTGAAGCTTTCTTT.

This clonotype was seen a few times. The V gene is TRBV7-3, the J gene TRBJ2-1; 8 bases line up with TRBD1. This CDR3 spans 16 amino acids. Germline values: CDR1 SGHTA, CDR2 FQGTGA. J lost 0 bases, V lost 5 bases, and 6 bases had no gene match. CDR3 in amino acids: CASSPLTGASYNEQFF. The CDR3, as DNA: TGTGCCAGCAGCCCATTGACAGGGGCCTCCTACAATGAGCAGTTCTTC.

This clonotype was counted between two and nine times. This sequence joins TRBV12-3 or TRBV12-4 and TRBJ2-1; TRBD1 agrees at 8 bases. This CDR3 is built from 16 residues. The V segment lost 8 bases and the J segment 2 bases; nucleotides outside the gene matches: 11. CDR3 nucleotide sequence: TGTGCCAGCTCCCCCCCCGCAGGGGGCCCCTACAATGAGCAGTTCTTC. It is translated as CASSPPAGGPYNEQFF.

This clonotype was seen more than once but under ten times. This sequence joins TRBV28 and TRBJ2-4, with 8 bases lining up with TRBD2. The germline V gene has CDR1 MDHEN and CDR2 SYDVKM. Unmatched junction bases numbered 10, after V lost 6 bases and J lost 0 bases. CDR3 length: 17 amino acids. CDR3 in DNA: TGTGCCAGCAGCCTTAAGGGCGGGAGGAGAGCCAAAAACATTCAGTACTTC. Protein: CASSLKGGRRAKNIQYF. The full variable domain, in which reference TRBV28 and TRBJ2-4 provide the parts outside the CDR3, is DVKVTQSSRYLVKRTGEKVFLECVQDMDHENMFWYRQDPGLGLRLIYFSYDVKMKEKGDIPEGYSVSREKKERFSLILESASTNQTSMYLCASSLKGGRRAKNIQYFGAGTRLSVL.

The chain joins TRBV6-2 or TRBV6-3 to TRBJ2-2; TRBD2 matches 11 bases. This CDR3 is built from 17 residues. Germline-derived CDR1 and CDR2 are MNHEY and SVGEGT. V was clipped by 8 bases and J by 5 bases; unmatched bases: 13. The CDR3 DNA is TGTGCCAGCTACCGGATAGCGGGAGGGCCGATTACCGGGGAGCTGTTTTTT. Residues: CASYRIAGGPITGELFF.

The chain links TRBV12-3 or TRBV12-4 to TRBJ1-1, with D possibly being TRBD1 (6 bases). There are 13 residues in the CDR3. V gave up 4 bases and J gave up 3 bases, with 9 bases separating them. CDR3 region: CASSSGQHTEAFF. CDR3 sequence (DNA): TGTGCCAGCAGTTCAGGACAGCACACTGAAGCTTTCTTT.

This clonotype was counted a few times. The gene calls are TRBV6-6 and TRBJ2-5; no clear D gene. CDR3 length: 17 amino acids. From germline, CDR1 is MNHNY and CDR2 SVGAGI (reference sequence). Trimming cost V 0 bases and J 1 base, with 15 bases left between them. The CDR3 loop reads CASSYSRVTFGQETQYF. CDR3 in DNA: TGTGCCAGCAGTTACTCGAGAGTCACCTTTGGCCAAGAGACCCAGTACTTC.

The CDR3 region is CSVEGPKGSYEQYF. The CDR3 nucleotides are TGCAGCGTTGAAGGCCCCAAGGGATCCTACGAGCAGTACTTC. The chain is built from TRBV29-1 and TRBJ2-7; D gene uncertain. The V end lost 1 base, the J end lost 1 base, and 11 bases lay between the germline ends. CDR1 is SQVTM and CDR2 is ANQGSEA in the germline V gene. The CDR3 runs to 14 residues.

This clonotype was picked up a small number of times. This chain joins TRBV5-6 and TRBJ2-5; 12 bases agree with TRBD2. Germline trimming cut 5 bases from V and 2 bases from J; bases unmatched to any gene: 4. The germline V gene encodes CDR1 SGHDT and CDR2 YYEEEE. This CDR3 has 15 residues. DNA for the CDR3: TGTGCCAGCAGTTATGGACTAGCGGGACAAGAGACCCAGTACTTC. Translated: CASSYGLAGQETQYF.

The J gene is TRBJ2-7, the V gene TRBV19; D may match TRBD1 or TRBD2 (6 bases each). Trimming removed 2 bases at V and 4 bases at J, with 12 bases between. This CDR3 contains 14 residues. Germline loops: CDR1 LNHDA, CDR2 SQIVND (reference sequence). CDR3: CASSISGAGYEQYF. CDR3 bases: TGTGCCAGTAGTATATCGGGGGCCGGTTACGAGCAGTACTTC.

The chain combines TRBV5-1 with TRBJ2-1; maybe TRBD2 (6 bases). The V end was cut by 1 base, the J end by 3 bases, with 14 bases between. CDR3 length: 16 residues. Per germline, CDR1 SGHRS and CDR2 YFSETQ. The CDR3 sequence: CASSLLGEESYNEQFF. CDR3 bases: TGCGCCAGCAGCTTGTTGGGGGAGGAAAGCTACAATGAGCAGTTCTTC.

The J gene is TRBJ2-7, the V gene TRBV23-1; 9 bases map to TRBD2. TRBV23-1 belongs to the ORF category, with a function that is uncertain. The CDR3 spans 18 residues. V trimming: 4 bases; J trimming: 0 bases; junction bases outside the gene matches: 13. For the CDR3, the DNA is TGCGCCAGCAGTCGCCGGATCAAGCGGGAGGACCCCTCCTACGAGCAGTACGTC. Residues: CASSRRIKREDPSYEQYV.

V and J are TRBV12-3 or TRBV12-4 and TRBJ2-3; D is possibly TRBD2 (6 bases). This CDR3 is 15 amino acids long. Between the trimmed V and J ends, which lost 7 bases and 5 bases, there was a span of 19 bases. Here the CDR3 reads CASTPTGTRGDTQYF. The CDR3 DNA follows: TGTGCCAGCACCCCGACCGGGACTCGGGGAGATACGCAGTATTTT.

This clonotype showed up many times. This chain uses TRBV27 with TRBJ2-1; 11 bases match TRBD2. With 5 bases clipped from V and 7 bases from J, the junction kept 16 bases outside the gene matches. The CDR3 has 18 amino acids. CDR1 MNHEY and CDR2 SMNVEV come from the germline V gene (reference sequence). CDR3: CASSKGYFSGTSGNEQFF. Written as DNA, the CDR3 is TGTGCCAGCAGTAAGGGATATTTCTCCGGGACTAGCGGTAATGAGCAGTTCTTC.

This clonotype was seen more than once but under ten times. This rearrangement joins TRBV4-1 to TRBJ2-5; TRBD2 is a possible D gene (5 bases). Germline lookup yields CDR1 MGHRA and CDR2 YSYEKL. This CDR3 contains 15 residues. V was cut by 1 base and J by 2 bases, with 11 bases left in between. CDR3 amino acids: CASSQAGVPQETQYF. The CDR3 DNA reads TGCGCCAGCAGCCAAGCCGGGGTCCCTCAAGAGACCCAGTACTTC.

Notes on this clonotype: Being one base from a much bigger clone, this may be a read error. The V and J genes are TRBV7-2 and TRBJ2-3; tentatively, D is TRBD2 (6 bases). The ends were cut back, 5 bases at V and 1 base at J, with 16 bases in the middle. The CDR3 runs to 16 residues. The germline V gene encodes CDR1 SGHTA and CDR2 FQGNSA. The CDR3 loop reads CASSLTSRRGTDTQYF. DNA of the CDR3: TGTGCCAGCAGCCTAACTAGCAGGAGGGGCACAGATACGCAGTATTTT.

The chain has TRBV20-1 and TRBJ2-7; 7 nucleotides agree with TRBD2. V trimming: 0 bases; J trimming: 7 bases; junction bases outside the gene matches: 18. CDR1 is DFQATT and CDR2 is SNEGSKA in the germline V gene (reference sequence). The CDR3 length is 17 residues. The CDR3, as DNA: TGCAGTGCTAGAGATGTTCTTTTCGGGGGGATAACGAAGGAGCAGTACTTC. Its protein product is CSARDVLFGGITKEQYF.

The sample holds a few counts of this clonotype. V usage is TRBV6-2 or TRBV6-3 and J usage is TRBJ1-2; D remains ambiguous. The CDR3 consists of 12 residues. V lost 2 bases to trimming and J lost 7 bases, with 8 bases between them. CDR1 and CDR2 from the germline V gene are MNHEY and SVGEGT. The CDR3 loop reads CASSYTARGYTF. In nucleotides, the CDR3 is TGTGCCAGCAGTTACACAGCCCGTGGCTACACCTTC.

This clonotype has ten or more counts. V usage is TRBV9 and J usage is TRBJ1-3; tentatively, D is TRBD1 (5 bases). Trimming pared 3 bases from V and 7 bases from J, leaving 11 bases between. This CDR3 comprises 13 residues. Germline values: CDR1 SGDLS, CDR2 YYNGEE. CDR3 nucleotides: TGTGCCAGCAGCGCGAGGGACGGCAACACCATATATTTT. Translating it yields CASSARDGNTIYF.

The chain couples TRBV20-1 to TRBJ2-3; D is unclear. From germline, CDR1 is DFQATT and CDR2 SNEGSKA (reference sequence). The V gene lost 4 bases and the J gene lost 6 bases, with 14 bases spanning the gap. This CDR3 contains 13 residues. The CDR3 nucleotides read TGCAGTGCTACCGGCCTTAGGGCGGATACGCAGTATTTT. It encodes CSATGLRADTQYF.

This clonotype appeared many times. The V call is TRBV12-5, the J call TRBJ2-1; perhaps TRBD2 as D (5 bases). In germline, CDR1 is LGHNT, CDR2 FRNRAP. V was cut by 2 bases and J by 10 bases, with 12 bases left in between. The CDR3 spans 13 residues. The CDR3 coding sequence is TGTGCTAGTGGTTTGTTTGGAGGATGGGAGCAGTTCTTC. Its protein product is CASGLFGGWEQFF.

The V gene is TRBV7-9, the J gene TRBJ2-7; D not certain. The germline V and J ends were trimmed by 0 bases and 6 bases, with 6 bases remaining between them. Germline lookup yields CDR1 SEHNR and CDR2 FQNEAQ (reference sequence). This CDR3 is built from 12 residues. CDR3 region: CASSLAGSEQYF. The CDR3 region has the DNA TGTGCCAGCAGCTTAGCAGGCTCCGAGCAGTACTTC.

V is TRBV19 and J is TRBJ2-1; 9 bases fit TRBD2. The CDR3 contains 15 residues. The trim removed 6 bases at V and 8 bases at J, leaving 11 bases unmatched. Germline assignment: CDR1 LNHDA and CDR2 SQIVND (reference sequence). CDR3: CASRGGREGLYEQFF. The CDR3 region has the DNA TGTGCCAGTAGGGGCGGGCGGGAGGGCCTATATGAGCAGTTCTTC.

In its sample, this clonotype ranks as medium-sized (0.01 to 0.1%). The rearrangement links TRBV4-1 to TRBJ2-7; tentatively, D is TRBD1 (6 bases). V gave up 0 bases and J gave up 7 bases, with 16 bases separating them. This CDR3 has 15 amino acids. Germline-derived CDR1 and CDR2 are MGHRA and YSYEKL. The CDR3 region has the DNA TGCGCCAGCAGCCAAGACCCAGGGGTGCTTAGGGAGCAGTACTTC. Translation: CASSQDPGVLREQYF.

This clonotype turned up a few times. The V and J genes are TRBV12-3 or TRBV12-4 and TRBJ2-1, with D unresolved. This CDR3 is built from 13 residues. Trimming cost V 7 bases and J 2 bases, with 9 bases left between them. This CDR3 is CASTVHTYNEQFF. As DNA, the CDR3 is TGTGCCAGCACCGTACACACCTACAATGAGCAGTTCTTC.

This clonotype occurred a few times. The genes are TRBV7-8 and TRBJ2-1, with D possibly being TRBD1 or TRBD2 (5 bases each). The V gene's germline CDR1 is SGHVS and CDR2 FQNEAQ. The CDR3 runs 17 residues. Trimming shortened V by 5 bases and J by 11 bases, and 28 bases separated the two germline ends. CDR3 in amino acids: CASSVGAPWAPEGKQFF. CDR3 DNA sequence: TGTGCCAGCAGCGTAGGGGCCCCATGGGCACCTGAGGGTAAGCAGTTCTTC.

This clonotype was observed a handful of times. The V call is TRBV4-1, the J call TRBJ1-2; D uncertain. V dropped 2 bases and J dropped 4 bases, with 8 bases sitting between them. CDR1 is MGHRA and CDR2 is YSYEKL in the germline V gene. CDR3 size: 13 residues. CDR3 region: CASSQSRLYGYTF. DNA of the CDR3: TGCGCCAGCAGCCAATCCAGGCTCTATGGCTACACCTTC.

The chain employs TRBV4-1 and TRBJ2-7, with D unclear. V was trimmed by 0 bases and J by 4 bases, leaving 7 bases between them. The CDR3 is 13 residues long. Germline CDR1 MGHRA, CDR2 YSYEKL. The CDR3 bases are TGCGCCAGCAGCCAAGATGGTGGGTACGAGCAGTACGTC. The encoded protein is CASSQDGGYEQYV.

V and J are TRBV30 and TRBJ2-7, with 12 bases lining up with TRBD2. This CDR3 region has 16 residues. J lost 0 bases, V lost 1 base, and 4 bases had no gene match. Germline V lookup: CDR1 GTSNPN, CDR2 SVGIG (reference sequence). DNA for the CDR3: TGTGCCTGGAGTGACCCGGGACTAGCGGGCTCCTACGAGCAGTACTTC. It specifies CAWSDPGLAGSYEQYF.